The clone carrying this T cell receptor (beta chain) has a single count. Its antigen remains unidentified. CDR1 is SGHTS and CDR2 is YDEGEE in the germline V gene. The CDR3 has 13 amino acids. The donors were part of the validation cohort of more than 90 subjects. That cohort was separate from the first cohort, which comprised under 750 subjects. The table came from immunoSEQ multiplex PCR; TCRdb's copy has only in-frame clones and leaves some out. Of about 78,000 clones detected, about 95% appear once; the ten largest clones hold 1.6%. This entry comes from a study of cytomegalovirus exposure and HLA in healthy donors. Study-wide points: Despite most TCR sequences being rare, some public TCRs occurred in many donors. The authors enumerated 164 TCR beta chains as linked to cytomegalovirus. In vitro checks showed that three CMV-associated chains really do target CMV antigens.

V and J are TRBV5-8 and TRBJ2-5; D call uncertain. The J call may be in error: the DNA end matches TRBJ2-7 better. Specimen: PBMCs. The receptor's source is a man younger than 35 in good health and CMV-seropositive. The CDR3, as DNA: TGTGCCAGCAGCTTCGGTTCCTCCTACGAGCAGTACTTC. The encoded protein is CASSFGSSYEQYF.